This TCR beta chain was sequenced for a study of PD-1 blockade in classical Hodgkin lymphoma. On the study more broadly: Each patient was given nivolumab 3 mg/kg through a vein every 2 weeks.

V shed 5 bases and J shed 4 bases, with 14 bases lying between them. Germline loops: CDR1 SGHVS, CDR2 FNYEAQ. There are 14 residues in the CDR3. Exposure to brentuximab vedotin varied, and each patient had relapsed following autologous stem cell transplantation. This table comes from immunoSEQ multiplex PCR, and its TCRdb copy is limited to in-frame clones, with some not included. The data contain around 36,000 clones, around 87% of them singletons. As for this clone: Antigen specificity is unknown.

Study outcomes and limitations: Compared with baseline, CD4+ but not CD8+ TCR diversity had risen significantly by C4D1.

The sample was peripheral blood mononuclear cells (PBMCs), taken at baseline. The chain has TRBV7-6 and TRBJ1-2, with D perhaps TRBD1 (6 bases). This sequence was found in a human donor with classical Hodgkin lymphoma. In DNA form, the CDR3 reads TGTGCCAGCAGCCCCCCCGGAGGGGGCTATGGCTACACCTTC. Translation gives CASSPPGGGYGYTF.